This T cell receptor beta chain derives from a study of blood T cells in healthy people across ages. A J-beta primer mix and a sample-barcoded 5' primer were used in a second PCR of roughly 6 to 11 cycles. TCRdb recomputed calls from the 5' RACE reads with MiXCR, one row per CDR3 protein. This repertoire shows roughly 2 million distinct CDR3 sequences, just under 50% found once; its top ten account for over 2%. V gave up 1 base and J gave up 9 bases, with 7 bases separating them. Germline assignment: CDR1 MNHNS and CDR2 SASEGT. This CDR3 has 12 amino acids. The origin of this receptor is a middle-aged woman in good health. J is TRBJ2-1 and V is TRBV6-1, with D unresolved. The sample taken for sequencing was blood. CDR3 amino acids: CASSEGASEQFF. CDR3 nucleotide sequence: TGTGCCAGCAGTGAAGGAGCGAGTGAGCAGTTCTTC.